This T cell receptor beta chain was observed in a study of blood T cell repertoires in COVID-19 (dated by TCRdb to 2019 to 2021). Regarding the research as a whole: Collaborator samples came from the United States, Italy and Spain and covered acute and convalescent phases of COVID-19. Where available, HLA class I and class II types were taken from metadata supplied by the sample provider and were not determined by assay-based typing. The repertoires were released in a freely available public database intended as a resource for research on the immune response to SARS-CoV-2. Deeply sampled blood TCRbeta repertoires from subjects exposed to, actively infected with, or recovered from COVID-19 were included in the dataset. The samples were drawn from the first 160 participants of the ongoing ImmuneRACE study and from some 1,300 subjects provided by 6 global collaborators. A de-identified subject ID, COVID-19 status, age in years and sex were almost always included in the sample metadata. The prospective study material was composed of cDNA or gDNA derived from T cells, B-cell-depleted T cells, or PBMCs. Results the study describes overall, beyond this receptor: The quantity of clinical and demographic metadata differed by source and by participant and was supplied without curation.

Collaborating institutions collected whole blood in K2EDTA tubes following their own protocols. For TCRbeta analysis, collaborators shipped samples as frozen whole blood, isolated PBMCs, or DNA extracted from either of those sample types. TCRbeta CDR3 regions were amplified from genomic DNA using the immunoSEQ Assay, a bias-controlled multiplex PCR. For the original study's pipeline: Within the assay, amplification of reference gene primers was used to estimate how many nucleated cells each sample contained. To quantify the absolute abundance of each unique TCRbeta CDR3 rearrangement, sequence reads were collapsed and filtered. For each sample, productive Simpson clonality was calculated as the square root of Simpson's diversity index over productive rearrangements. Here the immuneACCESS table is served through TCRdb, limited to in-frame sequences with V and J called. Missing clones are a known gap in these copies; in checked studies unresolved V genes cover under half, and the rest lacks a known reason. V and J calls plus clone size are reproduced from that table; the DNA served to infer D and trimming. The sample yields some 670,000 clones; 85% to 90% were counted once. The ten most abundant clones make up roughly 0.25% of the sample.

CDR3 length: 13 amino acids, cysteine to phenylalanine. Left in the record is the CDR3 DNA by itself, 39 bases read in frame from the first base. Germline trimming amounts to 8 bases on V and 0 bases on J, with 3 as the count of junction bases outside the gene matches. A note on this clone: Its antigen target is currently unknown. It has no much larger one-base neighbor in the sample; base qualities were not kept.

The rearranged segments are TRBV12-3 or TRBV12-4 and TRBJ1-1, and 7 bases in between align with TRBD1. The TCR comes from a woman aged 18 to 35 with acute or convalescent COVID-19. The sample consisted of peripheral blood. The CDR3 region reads CASHGQVNTEAFF. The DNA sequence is TGTGCCAGCCACGGACAGGTGAACACTGAAGCTTTCTTT.